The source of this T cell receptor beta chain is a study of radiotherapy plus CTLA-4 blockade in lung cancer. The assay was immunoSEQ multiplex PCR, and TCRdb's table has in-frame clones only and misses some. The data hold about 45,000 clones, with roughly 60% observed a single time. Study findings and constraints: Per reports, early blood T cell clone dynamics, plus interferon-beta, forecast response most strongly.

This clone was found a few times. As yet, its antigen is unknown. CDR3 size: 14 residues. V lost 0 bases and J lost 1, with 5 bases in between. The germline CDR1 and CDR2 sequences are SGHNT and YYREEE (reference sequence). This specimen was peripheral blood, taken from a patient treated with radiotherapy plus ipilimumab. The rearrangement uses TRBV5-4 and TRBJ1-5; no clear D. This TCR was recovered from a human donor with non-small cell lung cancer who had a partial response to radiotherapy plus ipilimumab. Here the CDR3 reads CASSLAGSNQPQHF. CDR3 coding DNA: TGTGCCAGCAGCTTGGCAGGCAGCAATCAGCCCCAGCATTTT.